This T cell receptor beta chain was recovered during a study of cytomegalovirus exposure and HLA in healthy donors. Study at large: Most genotyped donors, over 70% of about 430, had Caucasian-associated genetic ancestry. Study-wide findings and caveats: HLA alleles were associated with roughly 15,000 TCR beta sequences in a later analysis at 0.05 false discovery rate.

A note on this clone: Its antigen is undetermined.

The CDR3 loop spans 15 amino acids. V was shortened by 1 base and J by 3 bases, with 10 bases between the two germline ends. Per germline, CDR1 MGHDK and CDR2 SYGVNS. The PCR ran on 60 Vbeta and 13 Jbeta primers. Profiled with immunoSEQ multiplex PCR; TCRdb holds only in-frame clones, not every one. Among about 150,000 clones listed, about 72% were seen once. The clonotype comes from a man aged 60 to 69 in good health and CMV-seronegative. The rearrangement joins TRBV25-1 to TRBJ1-5, with D uncertain. The sequenced sample was PBMCs. The CDR3, as DNA: TGTGCCAGCAGTGAATCGGGTAGCTACAATCAGCCCCAGCATTTT. Protein product: CASSESGSYNQPQHF.